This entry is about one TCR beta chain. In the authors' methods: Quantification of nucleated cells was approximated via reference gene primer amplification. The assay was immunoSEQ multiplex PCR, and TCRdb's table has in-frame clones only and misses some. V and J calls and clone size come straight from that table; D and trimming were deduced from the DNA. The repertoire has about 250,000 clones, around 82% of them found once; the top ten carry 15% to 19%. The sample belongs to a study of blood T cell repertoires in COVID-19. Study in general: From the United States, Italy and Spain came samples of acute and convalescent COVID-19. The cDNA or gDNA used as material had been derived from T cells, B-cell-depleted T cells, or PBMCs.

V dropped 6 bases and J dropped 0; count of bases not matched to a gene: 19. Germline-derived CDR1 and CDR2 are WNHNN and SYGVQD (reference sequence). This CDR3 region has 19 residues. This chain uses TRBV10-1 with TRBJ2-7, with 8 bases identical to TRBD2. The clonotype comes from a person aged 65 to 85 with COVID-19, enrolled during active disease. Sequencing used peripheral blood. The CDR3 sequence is CASRGSAHRTSRSSYEQYF. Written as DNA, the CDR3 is TGCGCCAGCAGGGGATCGGCTCATCGGACTAGCCGTAGCTCCTACGAGCAGTACTTC.